The 20 T cell receptor beta chains reported below all come from one sample, sequenced in a study of spatial heterogeneity in lung cancer. Time point here: sample taken at primary tumor resection. Tumor, nontumor lung or frozen PBMC supplied whole RNA that was sequenced unsorted. TCRdb reprocessed the 5' RACE reads with MiXCR, giving one entry per CDR3 protein. Here the sample spans over 10,000 distinct CDR3 sequences, 14% being singletons. The specimen was PBMCs, collected at surgery. These TCRs come from a male donor with early-stage non-small cell lung cancer.

This clonotype was recorded a few times. V is TRBV19 and J is TRBJ2-4; the D is unclear. Trimming cost V 3 bases and J 3 bases, with 0 bases left between them. The germline V gene encodes CDR1 LNHDA and CDR2 SQIVND (reference sequence). The CDR3 has 11 amino acids. The CDR3 nucleotides are TGTGCCAGTAGTATCAAAAACATTCAGTACTTC. Translated, it gives CASSIKNIQYF.

The V and J genes are TRBV20-1 and TRBJ2-1; no reliable D call. Trimming took off 0 bases at V and 6 bases at J, with 12 bases between the two ends. Per germline, CDR1 DFQATT and CDR2 SNEGSKA (reference sequence). The CDR3 covers 14 residues. The CDR3 region is CSARDPGPLNEQFF. For the CDR3, the DNA is TGCAGTGCTAGAGATCCCGGACCCCTCAATGAGCAGTTCTTC.

This clonotype was recorded at least ten times. The J gene is TRBJ1-6, the V gene TRBV4-1; 8 nucleotides agree with TRBD1. Trimming removed 4 bases from V and 11 bases from J; junction bases left unmatched: 7. There are 14 residues in the CDR3. The germline V gene has CDR1 MGHRA and CDR2 YSYEKL. In DNA form, the CDR3 reads TGCGCCAGCAGCCCCGGACAGGGTTTCACACCCCTCCACTTT. Translation: CASSPGQGFTPLHF.

This clonotype occurred a few times. CDR3 DNA: TGTGCCAGCAGTCCCGGACAGGAATGGTACCAAGAGACCCAGTACTTC. Protein: CASSPGQEWYQETQYF. The genes are TRBV28 and TRBJ2-5; 7 bases fit TRBD1. V gave up 5 bases and J gave up 0 bases; unmatched junction bases: 9. Per the germline V gene, CDR1 is MDHEN and CDR2 is SYDVKM. The CDR3 runs 16 residues.

V usage is TRBV20-1 and J usage is TRBJ1-2, with a possible D match to TRBD1 (5 bases). This CDR3 contains 14 residues. In germline, CDR1 is DFQATT, CDR2 SNEGSKA (reference sequence). Trimming took 6 bases from V and 2 from J, leaving 16 bases between them. This CDR3 reads CSAFLQGKNYGYTF. CDR3 nucleotides: TGCAGTGCCTTCCTCCAGGGAAAAAACTATGGCTACACCTTC.

This clonotype came up many times. V gene TRBV28 combines with J gene TRBJ1-1; D unclear. The CDR3 is made up of 15 amino acids. The V and J ends lost 3 bases and 3 bases respectively, with 14 bases between them. Germline V gene lookup returns CDR1 MDHEN and CDR2 SYDVKM. The CDR3, as DNA: TGTGCCAGCAGTTTTCGGGGTGATGGGGACACTGAAGCTTTCTTT. Translation: CASSFRGDGDTEAFF.

This clonotype was seen more than once but under ten times. The chain combines TRBV27 with TRBJ2-7, with unresolved D. CDR1 is MNHEY, CDR2 SMNVEV, per germline (reference sequence). The V and J ends lost 3 bases and 6 bases respectively, with 12 bases between them. CDR3 length: 13 residues. The chain's CDR3 is CASSFGLFSEQYF. The CDR3 DNA reads as TGTGCCAGCAGTTTCGGGCTTTTCTCCGAGCAGTACTTC.

This clonotype occurred a few times. The CDR3: CASSQDGSYGYTF. CDR3 nucleotides: TGCGCCAGCAGCCAAGATGGGAGCTATGGCTACACCTTC. The V call is TRBV4-3, the J call TRBJ1-2; no clear D. Germline V gene sequence: CDR1 LGHNA, CDR2 YSLEER. This CDR3 is 13 amino acids long. V lost 0 bases and J lost 4, with 6 bases in between.

The chain is built from TRBV29-1 and TRBJ2-7; maybe TRBD1 (7 bases). The V end was cut by 4 bases, the J end by 7 bases, with 17 bases between. Germline V gene sequence: CDR1 SQVTM, CDR2 ANQGSEA. The CDR3 has 13 residues. In nucleotides, the CDR3 is TGCAGCGTTGGTGCCAGGGGGGTAGAAGAGCAGTACTTC. Amino acids: CSVGARGVEEQYF.

This clonotype was counted only a few times. The chain links TRBV10-3 to TRBJ2-1; D remains unclear. This CDR3 has 13 residues. CDR1 and CDR2 from the germline V gene are ENHRY and SYGVKD. V was shortened by 0 bases and J by 8 bases, with 8 bases between the two germline ends. As DNA, the CDR3 is TGTGCCATCAGTGAGTCGATTTTAGATGAGCAGTTCTTC. This gives the protein CAISESILDEQFF.

This clonotype was counted a few times. The CDR3 region is CASSVSQARGANVLTF. In DNA form, the CDR3 reads TGTGCCAGCAGTGTGTCACAGGCCAGGGGGGCCAACGTCCTGACTTTC. The chain employs TRBV2 and TRBJ2-6, with D possibly being TRBD1 (5 bases). CDR1 is SNHLY and CDR2 is FYNNEI in the germline V gene. V shed 4 bases and J shed 4 bases, with 14 bases lying between them. This CDR3 region has 16 residues.

This clonotype has a handful of counts. One end of the junction varies from germline; a read error may be responsible. The chain has TRBV12-3 or TRBV12-4 and TRBJ2-2, with a possible D match to TRBD2 (6 bases). CDR3 size: 12 residues. CDR3 nucleotides: TGTGCCAGCAGTCGTATGGGCGGGGAGCCGTTTTTT. Translating gives CASSRMGGEPFF.

This clonotype was counted a few times. This chain joins TRBV6-1 and TRBJ2-2, with 8 bases matching TRBD2. Trimming at V came to 8 bases and at J to 4 bases, leaving 9 bases not matched to a gene. Germline CDR1 is MNHNS and CDR2 is SASEGT. The CDR3 extends over 15 amino acids. CDR3 DNA sequence: TGTGCCAGCTGCCCCGGGGGGGTTGGCACCGGGGAGCTGTTTTTT. Its protein is CASCPGGVGTGELFF.

This clonotype was counted many times. V and J are TRBV28 and TRBJ1-6; 7 nucleotides agree with TRBD1. Germline V gene sequence: CDR1 MDHEN, CDR2 SYDVKM. V trimming: 5 bases; J trimming: 0 bases; junction bases outside the gene matches: 7. The CDR3 contains 17 residues. The CDR3 loop is CASSPRRQGSYNSPLHF. The CDR3 DNA follows: TGTGCCAGCAGTCCACGCCGACAGGGCTCCTATAATTCACCCCTCCACTTT.

This clonotype has only a few counts. The CDR3 nucleotides are TGTGCCAGCAGCAAAGGGGGATTGGACAGGGGCAACAATGAGCAGTTCTTC. Its translation: CASSKGGLDRGNNEQFF. The chain carries TRBV7-7 and TRBJ2-1, with TRBD1 identical over 9 bases. V dropped 5 bases and J dropped 5; count of bases not matched to a gene: 13. Germline CDR1 is SSHAT and CDR2 is FNYEAQ (reference sequence). This CDR3 spans 17 amino acids.

This clonotype was seen a handful of times. The chain carries TRBV4-1 and TRBJ2-5; TRBD2 matches 8 bases. With V trimmed by 0 bases and J by 5 bases, 14 bases remained unmatched. From germline, CDR1 is MGHRA and CDR2 YSYEKL. The CDR3 spans 18 residues. CDR3 sequence reads: CASSQDGTGLAGAETQYF. CDR3 DNA: TGCGCCAGCAGCCAAGATGGGACGGGGCTAGCGGGTGCTGAGACCCAGTACTTC.

The chain carries TRBV29-1 and TRBJ1-4; no definite D call. There are 15 residues in the CDR3. CDR1 is SQVTM, CDR2 ANQGSEA, per germline. Trimming cost V 4 bases and J 0 bases, with 12 bases left between them. This CDR3 reads CSVATAHSTNEKLFF. CDR3 DNA: TGCAGCGTTGCCACAGCACACTCAACTAATGAAAAACTGTTTTTT.

CDR3 in DNA: TGTGCCAGCAGCCAGATCGCCCGTGGGACACAAGAGACCCAGTACTTC. Its translation: CASSQIARGTQETQYF. The chain carries TRBV4-2 and TRBJ2-5, with D perhaps TRBD1 (6 bases). The V gene's germline CDR1 is LGHNA and CDR2 YNFKEQ. The CDR3 sequence is 16 residues long. Trimming took 3 bases from V and 2 from J, leaving 16 bases between them.

This clonotype was recorded many times. DNA of the CDR3: TGTGCCAGCAGTTCCAACAGGATCAATTCACCCCTCCACTTT. It translates to CASSSNRINSPLHF. The rearrangement uses TRBV27 and TRBJ1-6, with a weak D call TRBD1 (5 bases). The CDR3 has 14 residues. V was cut by 4 bases and J by 7 bases, with 11 bases left in between. The germline CDR1 and CDR2 sequences are MNHEY and SMNVEV (reference sequence).

This clonotype was seen more than once but under ten times. The V call is TRBV5-4, the J call TRBJ2-6; no reliable D call. V lost 3 bases and J lost 2, with 3 bases in between. This CDR3 is 13 amino acids long. From germline, CDR1 is SGHNT and CDR2 YYREEE (reference sequence). CDR3 in DNA: TGTGCCAGCAGCTGGCCTGGGGCCAACGTCCTGACTTTC. Residues: CASSWPGANVLTF.